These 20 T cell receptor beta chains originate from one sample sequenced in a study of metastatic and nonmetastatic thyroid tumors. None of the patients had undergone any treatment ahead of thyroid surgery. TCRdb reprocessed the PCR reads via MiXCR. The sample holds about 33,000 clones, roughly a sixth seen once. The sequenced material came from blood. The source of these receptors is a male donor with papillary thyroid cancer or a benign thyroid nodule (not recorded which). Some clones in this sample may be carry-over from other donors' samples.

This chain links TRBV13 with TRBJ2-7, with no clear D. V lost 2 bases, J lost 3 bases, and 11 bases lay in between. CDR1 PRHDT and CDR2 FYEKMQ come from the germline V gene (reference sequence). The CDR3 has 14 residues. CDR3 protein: CASSLRRTHYEQYF. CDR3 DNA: TGTGCCAGCAGCTTAAGACGGACCCACTACGAGCAGTACTTC. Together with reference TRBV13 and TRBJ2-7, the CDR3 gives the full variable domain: AAGVIQSPRHLIKEKRETATLKCYPIPRHDTVYWYQQGPGQDPQFLISFYEKMQSDKGSIPDRFSAQQFSDYHSELNMSSLELGDSALYFCASSLRRTHYEQYFGPGTRLTVT.

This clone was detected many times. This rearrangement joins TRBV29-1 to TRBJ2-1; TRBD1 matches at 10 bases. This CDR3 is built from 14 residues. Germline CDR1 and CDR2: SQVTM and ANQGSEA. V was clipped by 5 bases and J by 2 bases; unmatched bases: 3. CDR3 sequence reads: CSVTDRGPYNEQFF. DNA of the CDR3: TGCAGCGTTACCGACAGGGGGCCCTACAATGAGCAGTTCTTC.

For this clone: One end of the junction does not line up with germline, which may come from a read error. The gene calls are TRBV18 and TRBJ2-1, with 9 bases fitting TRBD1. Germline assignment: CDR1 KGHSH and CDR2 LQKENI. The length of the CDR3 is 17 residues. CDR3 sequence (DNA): TGTGCCAGCTCACCCTTCACGACAGGGGGGGTTGGCCTTGAGCGGTTCTTC. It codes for CASSPFTTGGVGLERFF.

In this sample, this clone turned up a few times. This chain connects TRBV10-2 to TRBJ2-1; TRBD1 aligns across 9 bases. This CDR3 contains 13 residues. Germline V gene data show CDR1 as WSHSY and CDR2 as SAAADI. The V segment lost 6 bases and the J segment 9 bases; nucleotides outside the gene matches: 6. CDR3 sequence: CASSRGQGTEQFF. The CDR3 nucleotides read TGCGCCAGCAGCCGGGGACAGGGCACTGAGCAGTTCTTC.

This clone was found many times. CDR3 region: CASSQDRRDNQPQHF. The DNA for the CDR3 is TGCGCCAGCAGCCAAGATCGCCGGGACAATCAGCCCCAGCATTTT. This chain connects TRBV4-1 to TRBJ1-5, with unresolved D. The V and J ends lost 0 bases and 3 bases respectively, with 9 bases between them. CDR1 and CDR2 from the germline V gene are MGHRA and YSYEKL. CDR3 length equals 15 residues.

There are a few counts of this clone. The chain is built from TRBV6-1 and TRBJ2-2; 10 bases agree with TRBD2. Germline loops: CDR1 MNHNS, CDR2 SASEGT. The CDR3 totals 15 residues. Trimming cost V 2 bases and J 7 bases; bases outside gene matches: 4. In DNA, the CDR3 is TGTGCCAGCAGTGAACTAGCGGGAGTTGGCGGGGAGCTGTTTTTT. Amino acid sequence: CASSELAGVGGELFF.

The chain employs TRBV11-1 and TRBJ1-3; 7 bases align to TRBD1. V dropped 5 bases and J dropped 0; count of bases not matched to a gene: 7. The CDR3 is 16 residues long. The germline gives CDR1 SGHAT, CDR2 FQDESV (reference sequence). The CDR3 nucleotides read TGTGCCAGCAGCCCGACAGGGCTCGCCTCTGGAAACACCATATATTTT. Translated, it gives CASSPTGLASGNTIYF.

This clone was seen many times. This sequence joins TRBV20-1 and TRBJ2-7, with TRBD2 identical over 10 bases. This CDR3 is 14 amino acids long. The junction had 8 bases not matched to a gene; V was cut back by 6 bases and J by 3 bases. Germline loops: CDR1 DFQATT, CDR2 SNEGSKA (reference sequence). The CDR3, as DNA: TGCAGTGCACCTACTAGCGGGGCTGGCTACGAGCAGTACTTC. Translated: CSAPTSGAGYEQYF.

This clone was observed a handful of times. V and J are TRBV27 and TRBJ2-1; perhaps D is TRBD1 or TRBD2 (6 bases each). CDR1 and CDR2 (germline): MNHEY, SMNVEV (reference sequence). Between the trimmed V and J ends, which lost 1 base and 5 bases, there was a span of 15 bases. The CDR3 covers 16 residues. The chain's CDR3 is CASSLWMGGADNEQFF. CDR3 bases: TGTGCCAGCAGTTTATGGATGGGGGGCGCAGACAATGAGCAGTTCTTC.

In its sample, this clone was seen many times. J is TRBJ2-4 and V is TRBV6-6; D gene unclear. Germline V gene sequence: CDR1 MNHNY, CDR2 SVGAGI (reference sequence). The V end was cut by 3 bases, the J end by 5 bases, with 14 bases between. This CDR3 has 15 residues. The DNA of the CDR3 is TGTGCCAGCAGTTATTCCCCCGGTACAGAAAACATTCAGTACTTC. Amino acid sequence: CASSYSPGTENIQYF.

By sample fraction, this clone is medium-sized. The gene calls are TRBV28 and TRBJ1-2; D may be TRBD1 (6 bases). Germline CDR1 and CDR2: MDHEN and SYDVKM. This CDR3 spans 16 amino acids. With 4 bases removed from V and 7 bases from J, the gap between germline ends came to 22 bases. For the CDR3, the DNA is TGTGCCAGCAGTTCCCCAGGACAGACGACCTCTCTTGGCTACACCTTC. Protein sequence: CASSSPGQTTSLGYTF.

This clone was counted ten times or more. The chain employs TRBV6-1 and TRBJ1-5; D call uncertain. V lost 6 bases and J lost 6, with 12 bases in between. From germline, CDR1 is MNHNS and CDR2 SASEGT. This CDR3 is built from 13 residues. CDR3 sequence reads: CASSSVAGQPQHF. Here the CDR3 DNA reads TGTGCCAGCAGCTCTGTAGCGGGTCAGCCCCAGCATTTT.

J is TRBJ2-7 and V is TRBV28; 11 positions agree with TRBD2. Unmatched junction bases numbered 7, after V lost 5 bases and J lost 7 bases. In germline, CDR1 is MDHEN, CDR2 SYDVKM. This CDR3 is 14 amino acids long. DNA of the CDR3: TGTGCCAGCAGTCGGGGACTAGCGGTTGGGGAGCAGTACTTC. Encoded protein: CASSRGLAVGEQYF.

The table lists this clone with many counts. The CDR3 bases are TGCAGTGCTAGGTCCGGAACAGGACAGGGCCAAGAGACCCAGTACTTC. Its protein product is CSARSGTGQGQETQYF. The chain carries TRBV20-1 and TRBJ2-5, with TRBD1 identical over 8 bases. Germline CDR1 is DFQATT and CDR2 is SNEGSKA (reference sequence). The trim removed 3 bases at V and 1 base at J, leaving 10 bases unmatched. The CDR3 contains 16 residues.

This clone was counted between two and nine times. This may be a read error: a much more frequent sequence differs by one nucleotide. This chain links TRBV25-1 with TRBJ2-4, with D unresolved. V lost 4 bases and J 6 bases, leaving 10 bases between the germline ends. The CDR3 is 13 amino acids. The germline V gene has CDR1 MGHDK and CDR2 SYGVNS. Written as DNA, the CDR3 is TGTGCCAGCAGTGGGGTGAAAGTAAACATTCAGTACTTC. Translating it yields CASSGVKVNIQYF.

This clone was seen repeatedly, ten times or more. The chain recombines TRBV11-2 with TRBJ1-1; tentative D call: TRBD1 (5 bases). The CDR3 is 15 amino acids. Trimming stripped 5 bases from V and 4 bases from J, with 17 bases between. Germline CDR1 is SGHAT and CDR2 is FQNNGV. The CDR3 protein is CASSVRQGGGTEAFF. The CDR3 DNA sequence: TGTGCCAGCAGCGTACGGCAGGGCGGCGGCACTGAAGCTTTCTTT.

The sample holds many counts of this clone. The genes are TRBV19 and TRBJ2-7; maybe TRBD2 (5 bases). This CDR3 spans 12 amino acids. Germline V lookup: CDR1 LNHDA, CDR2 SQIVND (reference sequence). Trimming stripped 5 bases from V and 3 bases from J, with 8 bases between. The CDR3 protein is CASSGGGYEQYF. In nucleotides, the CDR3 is TGTGCCAGTAGTGGCGGAGGCTACGAGCAGTACTTC.

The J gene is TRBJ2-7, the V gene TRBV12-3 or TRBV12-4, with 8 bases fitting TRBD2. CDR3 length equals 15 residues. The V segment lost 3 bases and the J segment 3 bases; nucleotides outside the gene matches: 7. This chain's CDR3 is CASSFQASGLYEQYF. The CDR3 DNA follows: TGTGCCAGCAGTTTTCAGGCTAGCGGGCTCTACGAGCAGTACTTC.

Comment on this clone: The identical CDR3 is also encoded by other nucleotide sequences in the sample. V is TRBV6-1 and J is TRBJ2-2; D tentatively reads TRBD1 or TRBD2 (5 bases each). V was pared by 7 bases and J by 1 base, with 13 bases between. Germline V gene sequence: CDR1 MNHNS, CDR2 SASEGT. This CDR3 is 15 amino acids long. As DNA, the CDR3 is TGTGCCAGCACCTTCTCTGGGGGGAACACCGGGGAGCTGTTTTTT. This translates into CASTFSGGNTGELFF.

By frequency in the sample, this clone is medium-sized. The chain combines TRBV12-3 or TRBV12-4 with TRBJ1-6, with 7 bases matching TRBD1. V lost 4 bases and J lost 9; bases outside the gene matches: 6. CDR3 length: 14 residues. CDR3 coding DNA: TGTGCCAGCAGTTCCCACAGGGACAGTTCACCCCTCCACTTT. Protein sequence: CASSSHRDSSPLHF.